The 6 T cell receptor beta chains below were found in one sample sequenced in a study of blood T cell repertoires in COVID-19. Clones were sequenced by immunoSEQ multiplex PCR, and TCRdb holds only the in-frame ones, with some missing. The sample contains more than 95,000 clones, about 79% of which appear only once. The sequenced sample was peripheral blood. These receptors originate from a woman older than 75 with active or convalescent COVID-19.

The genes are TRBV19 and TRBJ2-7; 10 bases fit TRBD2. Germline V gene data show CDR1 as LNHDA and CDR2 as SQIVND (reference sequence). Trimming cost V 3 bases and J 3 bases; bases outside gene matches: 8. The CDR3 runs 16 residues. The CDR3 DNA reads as TGTGCCAGTAGTATTCGTCCGGCTAGCGGGGGCTACGAGCAGTACTTC. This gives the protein CASSIRPASGGYEQYF. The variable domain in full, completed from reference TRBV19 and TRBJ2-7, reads DGGITQSPKYLFRKEGQNVTLSCEQNLNHDAMYWYRQDPGQGLRLIYYSQIVNDFQKGDIAEGYSVSREKKESFPLTVTSAQKNPTAFYLCASSIRPASGGYEQYFGPGTRLTVT.

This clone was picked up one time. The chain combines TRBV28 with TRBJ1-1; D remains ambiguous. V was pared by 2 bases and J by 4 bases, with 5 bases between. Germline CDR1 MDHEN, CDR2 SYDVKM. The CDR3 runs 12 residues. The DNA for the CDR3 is TGTGCCAGCAGTTTAACTCTCACTGAAGCTTTCTTT. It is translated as CASSLTLTEAFF.

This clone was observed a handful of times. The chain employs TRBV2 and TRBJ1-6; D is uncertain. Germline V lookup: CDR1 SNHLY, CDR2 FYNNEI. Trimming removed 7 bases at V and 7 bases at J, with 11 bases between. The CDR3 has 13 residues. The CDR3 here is CASTIEENSPLHF. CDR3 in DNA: TGTGCCAGCACCATAGAGGAGAATTCACCCCTCCACTTT.

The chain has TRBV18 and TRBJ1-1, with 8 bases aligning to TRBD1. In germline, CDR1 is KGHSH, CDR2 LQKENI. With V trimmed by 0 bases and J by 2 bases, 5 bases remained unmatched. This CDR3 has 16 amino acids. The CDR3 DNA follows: TGTGCCAGCTCACCACCCAGAGGACAGGGCAACACTGAAGCTTTCTTT. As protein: CASSPPRGQGNTEAFF.

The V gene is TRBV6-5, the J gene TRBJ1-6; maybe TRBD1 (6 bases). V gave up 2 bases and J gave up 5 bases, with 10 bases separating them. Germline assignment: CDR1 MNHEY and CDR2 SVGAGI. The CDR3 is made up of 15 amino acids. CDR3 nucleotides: TGTGCCAGCAGTTACAGGGGGGGAGATAATTCACCCCTCCACTTT. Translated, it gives CASSYRGGDNSPLHF.

In DNA, the CDR3 is TGTGCCAGCAGCTCCCGTCGACTAGCGGGATCCTACGAGCAGTACTTC. This sequence encodes CASSSRRLAGSYEQYF. This chain connects TRBV7-8 to TRBJ2-7; TRBD2 matches 11 bases. This CDR3 spans 16 amino acids. V lost 4 bases and J lost 1; bases outside the gene matches: 6. Germline V gives CDR1 SGHVS, CDR2 FQNEAQ.